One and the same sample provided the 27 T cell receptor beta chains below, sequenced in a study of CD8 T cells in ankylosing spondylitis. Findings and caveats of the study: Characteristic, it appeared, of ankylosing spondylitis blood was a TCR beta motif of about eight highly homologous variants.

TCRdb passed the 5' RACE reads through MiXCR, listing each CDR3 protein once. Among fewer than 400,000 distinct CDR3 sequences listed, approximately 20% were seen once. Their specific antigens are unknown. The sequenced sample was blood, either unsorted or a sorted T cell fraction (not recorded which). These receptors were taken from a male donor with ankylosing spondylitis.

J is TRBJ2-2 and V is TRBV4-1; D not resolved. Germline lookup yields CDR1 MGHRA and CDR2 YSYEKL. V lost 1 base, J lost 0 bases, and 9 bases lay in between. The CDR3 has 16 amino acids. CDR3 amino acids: CASSQVSRANTGELFF. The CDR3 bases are TGCGCCAGCAGCCAAGTTTCTAGGGCGAACACCGGGGAGCTGTTTTTT.

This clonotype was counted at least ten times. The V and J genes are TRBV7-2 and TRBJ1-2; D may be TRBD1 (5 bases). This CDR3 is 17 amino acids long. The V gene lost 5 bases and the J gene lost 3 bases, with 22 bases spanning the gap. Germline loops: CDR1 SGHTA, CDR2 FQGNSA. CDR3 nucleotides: TGTGCCAGCAGCCTAGGCGCAGGGATGAGTGTTCACTATGGCTACACCTTC. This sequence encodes CASSLGAGMSVHYGYTF.

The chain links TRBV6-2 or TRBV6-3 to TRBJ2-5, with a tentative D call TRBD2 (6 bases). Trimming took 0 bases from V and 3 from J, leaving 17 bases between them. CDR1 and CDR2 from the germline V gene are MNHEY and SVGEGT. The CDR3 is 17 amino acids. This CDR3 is CASSYSTRLVQEETQYF. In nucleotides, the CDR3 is TGTGCCAGCAGTTACTCCACAAGACTAGTCCAAGAAGAGACCCAGTACTTC.

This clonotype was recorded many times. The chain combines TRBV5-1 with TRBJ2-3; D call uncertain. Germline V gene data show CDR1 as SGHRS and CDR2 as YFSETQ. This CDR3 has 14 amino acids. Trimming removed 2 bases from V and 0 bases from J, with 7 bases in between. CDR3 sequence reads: CASSFPASTDTQYF. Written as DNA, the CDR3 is TGCGCCAGCAGCTTTCCAGCTAGCACAGATACGCAGTATTTT.

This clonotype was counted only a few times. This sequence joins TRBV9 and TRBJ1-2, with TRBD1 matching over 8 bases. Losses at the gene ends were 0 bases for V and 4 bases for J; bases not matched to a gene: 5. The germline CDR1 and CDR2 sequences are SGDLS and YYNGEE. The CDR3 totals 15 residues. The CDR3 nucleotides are TGTGCCAGCAGCGTAGCTGGCAGGGGGCCCTATGGCTACACCTTC. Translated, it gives CASSVAGRGPYGYTF.

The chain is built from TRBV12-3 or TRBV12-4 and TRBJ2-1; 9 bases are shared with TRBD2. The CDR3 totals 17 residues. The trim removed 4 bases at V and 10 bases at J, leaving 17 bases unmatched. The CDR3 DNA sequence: TGTGCCAGCAGTTCACCCTTTTGGGTAGCGGGAGTGCCCGAGCAGTTCTTC. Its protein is CASSSPFWVAGVPEQFF.

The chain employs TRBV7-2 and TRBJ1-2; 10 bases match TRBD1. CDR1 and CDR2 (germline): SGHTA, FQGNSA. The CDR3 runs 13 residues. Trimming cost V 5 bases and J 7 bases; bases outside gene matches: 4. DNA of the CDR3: TGTGCCAGCAGCCCGACAGGGGGCTTTGGCTACACCTTC. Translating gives CASSPTGGFGYTF.

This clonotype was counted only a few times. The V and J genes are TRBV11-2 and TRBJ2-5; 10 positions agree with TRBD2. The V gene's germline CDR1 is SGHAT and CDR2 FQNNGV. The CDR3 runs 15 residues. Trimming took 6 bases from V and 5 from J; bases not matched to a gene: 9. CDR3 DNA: TGTGCCAGCAGACGAAGCGGGAGGGCCTTGGAGACCCAGTACTTC. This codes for CASRRSGRALETQYF.

The CDR3 is CASNLLAGDTGELFF. CDR3 in DNA: TGTGCCAGCAACCTACTAGCGGGGGACACCGGGGAGCTGTTTTTT. The V gene is TRBV6-1, the J gene TRBJ2-2; 11 nucleotides align to TRBD2. Trimming at V came to 7 bases and at J to 3 bases, leaving 4 bases not matched to a gene. Germline V gene data show CDR1 as MNHNS and CDR2 as SASEGT. The CDR3 sequence is 15 residues long.

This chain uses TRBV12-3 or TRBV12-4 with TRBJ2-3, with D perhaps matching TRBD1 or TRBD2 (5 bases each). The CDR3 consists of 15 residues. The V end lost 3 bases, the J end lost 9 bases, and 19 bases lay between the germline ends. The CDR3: CASSFLSGLDRTQYF. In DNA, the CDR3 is TGTGCCAGCAGTTTTCTGTCGGGGCTCGATCGAACGCAGTATTTT.

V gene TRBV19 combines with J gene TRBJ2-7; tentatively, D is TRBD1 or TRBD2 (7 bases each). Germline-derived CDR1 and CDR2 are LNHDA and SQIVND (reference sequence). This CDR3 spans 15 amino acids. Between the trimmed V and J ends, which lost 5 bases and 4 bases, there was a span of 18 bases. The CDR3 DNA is TGTGCCAGTAGTCACGACAGGGAGGGGTTGTACGAGCAGTACTTC. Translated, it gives CASSHDREGLYEQYF.

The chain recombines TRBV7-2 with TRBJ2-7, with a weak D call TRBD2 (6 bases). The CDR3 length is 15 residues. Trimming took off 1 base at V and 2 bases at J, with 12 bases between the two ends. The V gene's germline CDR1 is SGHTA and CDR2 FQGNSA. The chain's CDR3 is CASSLGTSRTYEQYF. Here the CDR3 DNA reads TGTGCCAGCAGCTTAGGAACTAGCCGAACCTACGAGCAGTACTTC. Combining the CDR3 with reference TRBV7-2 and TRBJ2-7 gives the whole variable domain GAGVSQSPSNKVTEKGKDVELRCDPISGHTALYWYRQSLGQGLEFLIYFQGNSAPDKSGLPSDRFSAERTGGSVSTLTIQRTQQEDSAVYLCASSLGTSRTYEQYFGPGTRLTVT.

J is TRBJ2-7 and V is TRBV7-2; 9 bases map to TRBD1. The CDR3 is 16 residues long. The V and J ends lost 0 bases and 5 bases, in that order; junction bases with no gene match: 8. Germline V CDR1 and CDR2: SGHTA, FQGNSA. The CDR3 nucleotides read TGTGCCAGCAGCTTAGCGTGGGGGACAGGGAAGAACGAGCAGTACTTC. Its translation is CASSLAWGTGKNEQYF.

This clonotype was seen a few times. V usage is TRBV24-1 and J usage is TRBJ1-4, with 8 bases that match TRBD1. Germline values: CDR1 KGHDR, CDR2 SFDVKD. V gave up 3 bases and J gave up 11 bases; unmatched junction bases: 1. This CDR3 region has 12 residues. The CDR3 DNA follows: TGTGCCACCAGTGATCACAGGGGGAAACTGTTTTTT. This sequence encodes CATSDHRGKLFF.

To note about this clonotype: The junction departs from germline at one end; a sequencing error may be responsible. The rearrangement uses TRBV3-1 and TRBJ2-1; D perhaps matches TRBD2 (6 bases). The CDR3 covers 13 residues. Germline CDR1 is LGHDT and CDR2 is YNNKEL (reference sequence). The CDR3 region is CASSQDYTGSRVF. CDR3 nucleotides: TGTGCCAGCAGCCAGGACTATACTGGATCGCGGGTCTTC.

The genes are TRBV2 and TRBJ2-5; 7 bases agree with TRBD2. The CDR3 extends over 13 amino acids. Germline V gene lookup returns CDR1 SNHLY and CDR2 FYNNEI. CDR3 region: CVQRGGGRETQYF. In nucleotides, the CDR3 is TGTGTCCAGCGCGGAGGCGGGAGAGAGACCCAGTACTTC.

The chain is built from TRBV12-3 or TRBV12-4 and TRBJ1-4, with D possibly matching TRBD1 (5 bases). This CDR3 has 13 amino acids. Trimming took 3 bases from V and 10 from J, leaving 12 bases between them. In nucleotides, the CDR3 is TGTGCCAGCAGTTTGAACAGGTTAGGAAAACTGTTTTTT. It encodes CASSLNRLGKLFF.

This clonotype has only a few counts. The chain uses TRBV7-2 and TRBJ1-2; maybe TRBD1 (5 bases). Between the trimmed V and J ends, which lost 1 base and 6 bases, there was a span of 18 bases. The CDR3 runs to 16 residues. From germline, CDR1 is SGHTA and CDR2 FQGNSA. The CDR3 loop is CASSLVWAWDLNGYTF. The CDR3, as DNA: TGTGCCAGCAGCTTAGTCTGGGCATGGGACCTGAATGGCTACACCTTC.

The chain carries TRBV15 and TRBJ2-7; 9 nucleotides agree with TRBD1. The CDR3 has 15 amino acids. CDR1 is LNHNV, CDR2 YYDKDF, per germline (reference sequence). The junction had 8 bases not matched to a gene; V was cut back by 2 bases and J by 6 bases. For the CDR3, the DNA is TGTGCCACCAGCAGAACGACAGGGGGGTACGGCGAGCAGTACTTC. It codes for CATSRTTGGYGEQYF.

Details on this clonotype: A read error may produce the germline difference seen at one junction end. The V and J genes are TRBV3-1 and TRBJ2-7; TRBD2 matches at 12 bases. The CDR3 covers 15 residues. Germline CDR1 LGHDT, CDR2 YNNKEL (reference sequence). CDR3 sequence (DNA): TGTGCCAGCAGCCAAGCCCTAGCGGGAGGGCGCGAGCGGTACTTC. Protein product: CASSQALAGGRERYF.

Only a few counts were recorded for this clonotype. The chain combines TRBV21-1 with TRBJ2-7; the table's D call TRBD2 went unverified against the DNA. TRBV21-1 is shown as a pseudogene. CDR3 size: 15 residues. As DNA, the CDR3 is TGTGCCAGCAGCAAAGGGTCGCGGGAGGCCTACGAGCAGTACTTC. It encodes CASSKGSREAYEQYF.

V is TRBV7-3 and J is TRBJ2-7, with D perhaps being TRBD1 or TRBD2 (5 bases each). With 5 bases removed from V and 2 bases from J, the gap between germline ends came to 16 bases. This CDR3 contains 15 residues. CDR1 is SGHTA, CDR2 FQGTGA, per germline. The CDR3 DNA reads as TGTGCCAGCAGCCTCCTACCAGGGACGACCTACGAGCAGTACTTC. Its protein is CASSLLPGTTYEQYF.

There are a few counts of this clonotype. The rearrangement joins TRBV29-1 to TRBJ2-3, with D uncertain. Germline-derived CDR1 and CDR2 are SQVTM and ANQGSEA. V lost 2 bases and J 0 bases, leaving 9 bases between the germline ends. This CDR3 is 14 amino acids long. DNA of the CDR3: TGCAGCGTTGAACACCCCGACAGCACAGATACGCAGTATTTT. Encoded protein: CSVEHPDSTDTQYF.

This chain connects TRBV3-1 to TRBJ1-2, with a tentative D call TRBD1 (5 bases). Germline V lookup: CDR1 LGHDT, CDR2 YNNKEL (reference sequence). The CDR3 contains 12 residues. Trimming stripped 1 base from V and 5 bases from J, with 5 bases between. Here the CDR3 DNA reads TGTGCCAGCAGCCAAGCAGGGTATGGCTACACCTTC. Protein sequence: CASSQAGYGYTF. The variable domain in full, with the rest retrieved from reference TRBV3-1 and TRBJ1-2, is DTAVSQTPKYLVTQMGNDKSIKCEQNLGHDTMYWYKQDSKKFLKIMFSYNNKELIINETVPNRFSPKSPDKAHLNLHINSLELGDSAVYFCASSQAGYGYTFGSGTRLTVV.

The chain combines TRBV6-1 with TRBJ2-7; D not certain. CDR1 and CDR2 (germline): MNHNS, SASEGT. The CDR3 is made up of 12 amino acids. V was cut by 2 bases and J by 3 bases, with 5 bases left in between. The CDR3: CASSEPFYEQYF. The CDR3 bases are TGTGCCAGCAGTGAACCCTTCTACGAGCAGTACTTC.

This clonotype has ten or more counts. The CDR3 is CSASLAPYGYTF. The DNA of the CDR3 is TGCAGTGCTAGTTTGGCCCCCTATGGCTACACCTTC. This sequence joins TRBV20-1 and TRBJ1-2; D not certain. The CDR3 is made up of 12 amino acids. V was trimmed by 3 bases and J by 4 bases, leaving 9 bases between them. CDR1 is DFQATT and CDR2 is SNEGSKA in the germline V gene (reference sequence).

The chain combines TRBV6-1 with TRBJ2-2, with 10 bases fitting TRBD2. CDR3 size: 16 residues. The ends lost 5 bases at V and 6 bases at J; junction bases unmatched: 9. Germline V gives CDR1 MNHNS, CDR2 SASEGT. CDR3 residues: CASSLPSGSPSGELFF. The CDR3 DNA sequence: TGTGCCAGCAGTCTTCCTAGCGGGAGTCCCTCCGGGGAGCTGTTTTTT.